Listed here are 21 T cell receptor beta chains from one sample, sequenced in a study of shared clonotypes between healthy human individuals. TCRdb's copy holds only in-frame clones and misses some; the assay was immunoSEQ multiplex PCR. Of some 680,000 clones listed, around 73% were seen once; the top ten hold around 2%. Sequencing input: memory CD4+ T cells sorted from blood. Regarding subset: CD45RA-negative fraction. The receptors were sampled from a woman in her twenties or thirties in good health.

The V and J genes are TRBV5-5 and TRBJ2-1, with TRBD2 identical over 16 bases. Looked up from germline, CDR1 is SGHKS and CDR2 is YYEKEE (reference sequence). V dropped 4 bases and J dropped 9; count of bases not matched to a gene: 7. This CDR3 spans 16 amino acids. The CDR3 nucleotides are TGTGCCAGCAGCCTGGGACTAGCGGGAGGGCCGGGTGAGCAGTTCTTC. Protein: CASSLGLAGGPGEQFF.

This clone was seen only a few times. The rearrangement links TRBV28 to TRBJ1-5, with D possibly matching TRBD1 (5 bases). Trimming shortened V by 4 bases and J by 7 bases, and 20 bases separated the two germline ends. CDR3 length equals 16 residues. Germline V gene lookup returns CDR1 MDHEN and CDR2 SYDVKM. This CDR3 reads CASSSFGRGDGQPQHF. CDR3 DNA: TGTGCCAGCAGTTCTTTCGGACGGGGGGACGGACAGCCCCAGCATTTT.

The rearrangement links TRBV7-9 to TRBJ2-3, with D unclear. The germline V and J ends were trimmed by 8 bases and 0 bases, with 9 bases remaining between them. There are 13 residues in the CDR3. CDR1 is SEHNR and CDR2 is FQNEAQ in the germline V gene (reference sequence). The CDR3 is CASLPSSTDTQYF. The CDR3 nucleotides are TGTGCCAGCCTCCCGTCTAGCACAGATACGCAGTATTTT.

The rearrangement links TRBV10-2 to TRBJ2-1; D remains ambiguous. Germline V gene data show CDR1 as WSHSY and CDR2 as SAAADI. V was pared by 0 bases and J by 8 bases, with 11 bases between. CDR3 length equals 14 residues. DNA of the CDR3: TGCGCCAGCAGTGAGTCGGTGGCTAGTTATGAGCAGTTCTTC. Encoded protein: CASSESVASYEQFF.

This clone was found many times. The CDR3 loop is CASRASSGANVLTF. The CDR3 DNA reads as TGTGCCAGCAGGGCGAGCTCTGGGGCCAACGTCCTGACTTTC. The gene calls are TRBV7-9 and TRBJ2-6; D is ambiguous. The CDR3 consists of 14 residues. Trimming pared 6 bases from V and 0 bases from J, leaving 6 bases between. In germline, CDR1 is SEHNR, CDR2 FQNEAQ (reference sequence).

The rearrangement links TRBV5-4 to TRBJ1-5, with 7 nucleotides matching TRBD1. Unmatched junction bases numbered 3, after V lost 0 bases and J lost 3 bases. This CDR3 has 15 residues. CDR1 SGHNT and CDR2 YYREEE come from the germline V gene (reference sequence). The CDR3 DNA follows: TGTGCCAGCAGCTTGGGGACAGGTGACAATCAGCCCCAGCATTTT. Translated, it gives CASSLGTGDNQPQHF.

The chain uses TRBV10-2 and TRBJ1-2, with D tentatively TRBD1 (5 bases). The germline V and J ends were trimmed by 3 bases and 4 bases, with 6 bases remaining between them. Germline loops: CDR1 WSHSY, CDR2 SAAADI. This CDR3 region has 12 residues. CDR3 residues: CASSEGVYGYTF. The CDR3 DNA reads TGCGCCAGCAGTGAAGGGGTCTATGGCTACACCTTC.

The chain carries TRBV5-1 and TRBJ1-1; D is unresolved. The V and J ends lost 0 bases and 3 bases respectively, with 9 bases between them. CDR3 length: 14 amino acids. Germline-derived CDR1 and CDR2 are SGHRS and YFSETQ. This CDR3 is CASSLGRGDTEAFF. CDR3 coding DNA: TGCGCCAGCAGCTTGGGGCGCGGGGACACTGAAGCTTTCTTT.

CDR3 DNA sequence: TGTGCCAGCAGTGACGGCCATCCGGCTAGCGGGATCCTCGAGCAGTTCTTC. Protein sequence: CASSDGHPASGILEQFF. V and J are TRBV6-1 and TRBJ2-1; the match to TRBD2 covers 9 bases. V lost 3 bases and J lost 10; bases outside the gene matches: 16. The CDR3 consists of 17 residues. The germline gives CDR1 MNHNS, CDR2 SASEGT.

With respect to this clone: A far larger clone is just one base off, so this is likely a read error. Within the sample, other DNA sequences also encode this same CDR3. V usage is TRBV19 and J usage is TRBJ1-2, with 7 bases fitting TRBD1. The CDR3 is 13 residues long. Germline loops: CDR1 LNHDA, CDR2 SQIVND (reference sequence). CDR3 sequence reads: CASSVGQDYGYTF. CDR3 bases: TGCGCCAGTAGTGTCGGACAGGACTATGGCTACACCTTC.

The chain uses TRBV11-2 and TRBJ2-7; the D gene is possibly TRBD1 (7 bases). The germline V and J ends were trimmed by 1 base and 5 bases, with 15 bases remaining between them. The CDR3 consists of 15 residues. Germline V gives CDR1 SGHAT, CDR2 FQNNGV. The CDR3 reads CASSLVGQGGNEQYF. CDR3 DNA: TGTGCCAGCAGCTTAGTAGGCCAGGGGGGCAACGAGCAGTACTTC.

On this clone: With a much larger clone just one base away, this may be a read error. The chain links TRBV7-3 to TRBJ2-2, with unresolved D. V lost 1 base and J lost 4, with 4 bases in between. CDR1 is SGHTA, CDR2 FQGTGA, per germline. The CDR3 sequence is 13 residues long. The chain's CDR3 is CASSLSATGELFF. The CDR3 coding sequence is TGTGCCAGCAGCTTAAGCGCCACCGGGGAGCTGTTTTTT.

This clone was seen only a few times. Its ends do not fully match the called genes, so a read error is possible. The chain is built from TRBV5-1 and TRBJ2-7; no reliable D call. The CDR3 totals 12 residues. In germline, CDR1 is SGHRS, CDR2 YFSETQ. CDR3 in DNA: TGCGCCAGCAGTTTGGGTCCTGGCGAGCAGTACTTC. Translation: CASSLGPGEQYF. Full variable domain (rest looked up from reference TRBV5-1 and TRBJ2-7): KAGVTQTPRYLIKTRGQQVTLSCSPISGHRSVSWYQQTPGQGLQFLFEYFSETQRNKGNFPGRFSGRQFSNSRSEMNVSTLELGDSALYLCASSLGPGEQYFGPGTRLTVT.

The genes are TRBV7-2 and TRBJ2-5; D gene ambiguous. The DNA matches TRBJ2-7 better at its end, which makes the J call doubtful. This CDR3 has 15 amino acids. Germline V gene sequence: CDR1 SGHTA, CDR2 FQGNSA. The CDR3 loop is CASSRHLLRPYEQYF. DNA for the CDR3: TGTGCCAGCAGCCGACACTTACTAAGACCGTACGAGCAGTACTTC.

In this sample, this clone turned up many times. This chain joins TRBV10-2 and TRBJ2-7, with D perhaps matching TRBD1 or TRBD2 (5 bases each). The CDR3 runs 13 residues. The germline V and J ends were trimmed by 6 bases and 1 base, with 10 bases remaining between them. In germline, CDR1 is WSHSY, CDR2 SAAADI. In nucleotides, the CDR3 is TGCGCCAGCAGCCGGGACGGTTCCTACGAGCAGTACTTC. Its translation is CASSRDGSYEQYF.

The rearrangement uses TRBV28 and TRBJ2-7, with D unresolved. V was pared by 9 bases and J by 3 bases, with 18 bases between. This CDR3 spans 14 amino acids. The germline CDR1 and CDR2 sequences are MDHEN and SYDVKM. The chain's CDR3 is CASKGVGSGYEQYF. Here the CDR3 DNA reads TGTGCCAGTAAGGGTGTCGGCTCCGGCTACGAGCAGTACTTC.

The gene calls are TRBV28 and TRBJ2-2; D gene uncertain. Germline-derived CDR1 and CDR2 are MDHEN and SYDVKM. This CDR3 region has 14 residues. The V end lost 2 bases, the J end lost 7 bases, and 11 bases lay between the germline ends. The CDR3 DNA is TGTGCCAGCAGTTTACACGGTTCTGGCGGGGAGCTGTTTTTT. It yields the protein CASSLHGSGGELFF. The whole variable domain, remainder taken from reference TRBV28 and TRBJ2-2, is DVKVTQSSRYLVKRTGEKVFLECVQDMDHENMFWYRQDPGLGLRLIYFSYDVKMKEKGDIPEGYSVSREKKERFSLILESASTNQTSMYLCASSLHGSGGELFFGEGSRLTVL.

The CDR3 DNA is TGTGCCAGCAGAGCCGGGTCGGGGGGCTATCAGCCCCAGCATTTT. This codes for CASRAGSGGYQPQHF. The chain combines TRBV28 with TRBJ1-5; the D gene is possibly TRBD1 (6 bases). The length of the CDR3 is 15 residues. Germline-derived CDR1 and CDR2 are MDHEN and SYDVKM. Between the trimmed V and J ends, which lost 6 bases and 5 bases, there was a span of 17 bases.

The chain joins TRBV6-5 to TRBJ1-5; TRBD1 matches 8 bases. The CDR3 loop spans 15 amino acids. V was clipped by 6 bases and J by 7 bases; unmatched bases: 11. Germline CDR1 and CDR2: MNHEY and SVGAGI. The CDR3 nucleotides read TGTGCCAGCAGCCCCTGGCAGGGGGCTACCCAGCCCCAGCATTTT. As protein: CASSPWQGATQPQHF.

The table lists this clone with a few counts. This CDR3 is CASSDWGLGIQPQHF. The CDR3 region has the DNA TGTGCCAGCAGTGATTGGGGGCTGGGAATACAGCCCCAGCATTTT. The rearrangement links TRBV2 to TRBJ1-5; D is perhaps TRBD1 (6 bases). The CDR3 contains 15 residues. Germline loops: CDR1 SNHLY, CDR2 FYNNEI. The V end lost 3 bases, the J end lost 7 bases, and 16 bases lay between the germline ends.

The chain has TRBV28 and TRBJ2-7, with 7 positions matching TRBD2. Trimming took 6 bases from V and 2 from J; bases not matched to a gene: 4. This CDR3 contains 13 residues. The germline V gene has CDR1 MDHEN and CDR2 SYDVKM. CDR3 region: CASRWGRAYEQYF. CDR3 bases: TGTGCCAGCAGATGGGGGAGGGCCTACGAGCAGTACTTC.